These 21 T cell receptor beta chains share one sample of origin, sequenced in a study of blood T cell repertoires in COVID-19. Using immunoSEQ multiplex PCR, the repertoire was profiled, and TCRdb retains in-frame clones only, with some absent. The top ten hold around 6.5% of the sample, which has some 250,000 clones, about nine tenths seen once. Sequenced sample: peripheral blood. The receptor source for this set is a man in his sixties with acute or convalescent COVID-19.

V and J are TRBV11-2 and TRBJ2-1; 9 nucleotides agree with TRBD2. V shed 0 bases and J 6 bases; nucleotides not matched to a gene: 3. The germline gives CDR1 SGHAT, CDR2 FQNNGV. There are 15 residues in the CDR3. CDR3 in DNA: TGTGCCAGCAGCTTAGATATAGCGGGAGTCAATGAGCAGTTCTTC. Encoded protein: CASSLDIAGVNEQFF.

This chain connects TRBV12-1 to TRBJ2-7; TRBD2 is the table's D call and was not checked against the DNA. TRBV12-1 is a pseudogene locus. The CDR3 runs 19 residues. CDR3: CASSPRLAGGSGAFYEQYF. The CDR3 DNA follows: TGTGCCAGCAGCCCGCGACTAGCGGGAGGCTCCGGGGCTTTCTACGAGCAGTACTTC.

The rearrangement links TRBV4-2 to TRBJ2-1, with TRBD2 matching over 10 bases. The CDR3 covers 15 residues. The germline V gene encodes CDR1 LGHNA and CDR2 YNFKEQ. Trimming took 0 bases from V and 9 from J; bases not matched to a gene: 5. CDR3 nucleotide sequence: TGTGCCAGCAGCCAAGAAACTAGCGGGATGGTTGAGCAGTTCTTC. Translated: CASSQETSGMVEQFF.

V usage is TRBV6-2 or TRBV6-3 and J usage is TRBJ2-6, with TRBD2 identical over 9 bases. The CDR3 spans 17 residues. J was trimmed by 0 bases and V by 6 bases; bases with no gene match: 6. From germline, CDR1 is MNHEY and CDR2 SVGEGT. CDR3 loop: CASSPLTSGSGANVLTF. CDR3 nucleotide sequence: TGTGCCAGCAGCCCTCTGACTAGCGGCTCTGGGGCCAACGTCCTGACTTTC.

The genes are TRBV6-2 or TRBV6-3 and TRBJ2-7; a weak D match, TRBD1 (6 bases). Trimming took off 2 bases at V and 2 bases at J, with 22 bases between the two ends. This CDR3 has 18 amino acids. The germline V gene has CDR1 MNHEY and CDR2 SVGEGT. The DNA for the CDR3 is TGTGCCAGCAGTTACCCTCAACTGTCGACAGGAGTCCCCTACGAGCAGTACTTC. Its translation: CASSYPQLSTGVPYEQYF.

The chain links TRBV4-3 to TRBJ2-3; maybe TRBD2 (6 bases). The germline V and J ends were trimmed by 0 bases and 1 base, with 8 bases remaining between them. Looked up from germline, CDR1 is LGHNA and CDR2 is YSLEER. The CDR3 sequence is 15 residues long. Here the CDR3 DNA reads TGCGCCAGCAGCCAAGATTCGGGAGGCACAGATACGCAGTATTTT. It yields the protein CASSQDSGGTDTQYF.

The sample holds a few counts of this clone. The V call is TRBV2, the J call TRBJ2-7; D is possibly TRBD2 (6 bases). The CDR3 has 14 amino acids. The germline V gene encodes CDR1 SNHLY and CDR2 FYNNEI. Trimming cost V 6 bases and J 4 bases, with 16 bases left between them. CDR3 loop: CASRGGPGSYEQYF. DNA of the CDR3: TGTGCCAGCAGGGGGGGTCCCGGATCTTACGAGCAGTACTTC. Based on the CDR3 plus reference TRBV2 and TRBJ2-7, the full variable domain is EPEVTQTPSHQVTQMGQEVILRCVPISNHLYFYWYRQILGQKVEFLVSFYNNEISEKSEIFDDQFSVERPDGSNFTLKIRSTKLEDSAMYFCASRGGPGSYEQYFGPGTRLTVT.

The chain's CDR3 is CASSRLGFGDSSYEQYF. The CDR3 nucleotides read TGTGCCAGCAGTCGACTCGGGTTCGGGGACAGTTCCTACGAGCAGTACTTC. The J gene is TRBJ2-7, the V gene TRBV6-6, with TRBD1 identical over 7 bases. Germline lookup yields CDR1 MNHNY and CDR2 SVGAGI (reference sequence). This CDR3 comprises 17 residues. J was trimmed by 1 base and V by 5 bases; bases with no gene match: 14.

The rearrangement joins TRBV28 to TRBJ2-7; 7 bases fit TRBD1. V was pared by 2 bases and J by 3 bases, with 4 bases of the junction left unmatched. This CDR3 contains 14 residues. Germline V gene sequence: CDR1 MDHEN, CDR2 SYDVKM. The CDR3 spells CASSLIGGHYEQYF. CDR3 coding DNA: TGTGCCAGCAGTTTAATAGGGGGCCACTACGAGCAGTACTTC.

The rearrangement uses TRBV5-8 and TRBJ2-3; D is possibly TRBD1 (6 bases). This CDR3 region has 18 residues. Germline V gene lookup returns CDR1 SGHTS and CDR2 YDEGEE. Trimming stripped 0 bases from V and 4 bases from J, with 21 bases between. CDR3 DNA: TGTGCCAGCAGCTTGGCCTCGGGTGTAGTCGAGGGGGCAGATACGCAGTATTTT. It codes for CASSLASGVVEGADTQYF.

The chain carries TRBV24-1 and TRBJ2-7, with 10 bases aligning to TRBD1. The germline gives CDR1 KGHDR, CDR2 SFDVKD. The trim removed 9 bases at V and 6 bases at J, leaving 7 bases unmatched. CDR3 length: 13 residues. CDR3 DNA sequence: TGTGCCACCTCAAGGGGACAGGGGTTCGAGCAGTACTTC. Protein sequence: CATSRGQGFEQYF.

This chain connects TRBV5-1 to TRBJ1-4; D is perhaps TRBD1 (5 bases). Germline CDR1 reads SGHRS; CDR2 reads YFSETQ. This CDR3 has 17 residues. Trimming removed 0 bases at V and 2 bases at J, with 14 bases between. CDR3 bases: TGCGCCAGCAGCTTGGCCCCGGGGCGGGGTACTAATGAAAAACTGTTTTTT. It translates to CASSLAPGRGTNEKLFF.

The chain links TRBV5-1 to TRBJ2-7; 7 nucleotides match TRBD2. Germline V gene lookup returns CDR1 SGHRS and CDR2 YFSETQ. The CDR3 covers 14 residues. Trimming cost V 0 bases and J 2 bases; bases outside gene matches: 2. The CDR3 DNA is TGCGCCAGCAGCTTGGGGGACTACACCTACGAGCAGTACTTC. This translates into CASSLGDYTYEQYF.

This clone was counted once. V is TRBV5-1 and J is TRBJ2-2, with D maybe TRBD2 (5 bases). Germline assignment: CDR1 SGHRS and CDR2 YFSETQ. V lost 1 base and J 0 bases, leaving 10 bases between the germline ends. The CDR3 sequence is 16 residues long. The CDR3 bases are TGCGCCAGCAGCTTGAAAGCGGATGCGAACACCGGGGAGCTGTTTTTT. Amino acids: CASSLKADANTGELFF.

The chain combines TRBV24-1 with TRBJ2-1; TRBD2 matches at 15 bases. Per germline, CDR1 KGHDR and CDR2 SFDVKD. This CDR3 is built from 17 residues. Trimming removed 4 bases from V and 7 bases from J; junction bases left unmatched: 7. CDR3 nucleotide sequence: TGTGCCACCAGTGACCGGACTAGCGGGAGGGGGTTTAATGAGCAGTTCTTC. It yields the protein CATSDRTSGRGFNEQFF.

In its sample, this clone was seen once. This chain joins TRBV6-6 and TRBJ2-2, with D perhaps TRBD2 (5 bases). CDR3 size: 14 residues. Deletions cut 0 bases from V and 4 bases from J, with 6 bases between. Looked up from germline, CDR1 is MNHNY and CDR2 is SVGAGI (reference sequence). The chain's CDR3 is CASSYSEVTGELFF. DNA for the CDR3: TGTGCCAGCAGTTACTCGGAGGTCACCGGGGAGCTGTTTTTT.

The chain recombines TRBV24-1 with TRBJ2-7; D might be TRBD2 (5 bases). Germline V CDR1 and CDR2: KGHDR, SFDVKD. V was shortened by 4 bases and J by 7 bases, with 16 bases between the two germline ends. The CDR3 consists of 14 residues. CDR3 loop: CATSERGREGEQYF. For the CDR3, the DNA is TGTGCCACCAGTGAACGTGGAAGAGAGGGTGAGCAGTACTTC.

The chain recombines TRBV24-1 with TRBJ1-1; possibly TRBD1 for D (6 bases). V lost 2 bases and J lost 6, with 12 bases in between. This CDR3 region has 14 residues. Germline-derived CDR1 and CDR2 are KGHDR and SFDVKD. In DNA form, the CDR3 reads TGTGCCACCAGTGATTCCCGGACAGTTTCTGAAGCTTTCTTT. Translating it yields CATSDSRTVSEAFF.

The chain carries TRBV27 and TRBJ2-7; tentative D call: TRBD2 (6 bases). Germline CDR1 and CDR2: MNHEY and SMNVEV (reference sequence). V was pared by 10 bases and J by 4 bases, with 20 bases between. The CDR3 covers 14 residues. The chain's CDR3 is CATKRVAADYEQYF. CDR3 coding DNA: TGTGCCACCAAACGGGTAGCGGCGGATTACGAGCAGTACTTC.

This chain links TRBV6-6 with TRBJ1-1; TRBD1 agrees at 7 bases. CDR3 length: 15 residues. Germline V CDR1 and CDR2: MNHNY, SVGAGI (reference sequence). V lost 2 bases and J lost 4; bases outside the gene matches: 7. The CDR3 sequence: CASSYPRQGPTEAFF. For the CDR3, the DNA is TGTGCCAGCAGTTACCCGAGACAGGGACCCACTGAAGCTTTCTTT.

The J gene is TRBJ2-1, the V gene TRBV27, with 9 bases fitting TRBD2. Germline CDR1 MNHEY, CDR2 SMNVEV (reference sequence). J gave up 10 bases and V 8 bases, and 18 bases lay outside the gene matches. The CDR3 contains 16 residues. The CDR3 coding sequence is TGTGCCAGCCAATCGATAGGTACGGGACTAGCAGGCGAGCAGTTCTTC. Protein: CASQSIGTGLAGEQFF.